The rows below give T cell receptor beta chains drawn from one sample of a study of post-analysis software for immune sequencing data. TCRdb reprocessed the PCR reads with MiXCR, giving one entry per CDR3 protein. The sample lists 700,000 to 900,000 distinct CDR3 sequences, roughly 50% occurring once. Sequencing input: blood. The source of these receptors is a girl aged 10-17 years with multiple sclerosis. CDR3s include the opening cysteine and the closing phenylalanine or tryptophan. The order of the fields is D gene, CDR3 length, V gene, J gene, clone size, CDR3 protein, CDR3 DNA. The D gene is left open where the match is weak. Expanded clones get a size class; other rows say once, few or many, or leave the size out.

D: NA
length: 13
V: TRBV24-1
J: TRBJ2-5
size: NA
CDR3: CATSDEYQETQYF
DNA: TGTGCCACCAGTGATGAGTACCAAGAGACCCAGTACTTC

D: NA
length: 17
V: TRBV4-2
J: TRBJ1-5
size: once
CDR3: CASSQDRGSGSNQPQHF
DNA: TGTGCCAGCAGCCAAGATCGGGGTTCGGGGAGCAATCAGCCCCAGCATTTT

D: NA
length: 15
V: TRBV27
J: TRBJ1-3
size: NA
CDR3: CASSSRGAPGNTIYF
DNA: TGTGCCAGCAGTTCGAGGGGTGCCCCGGGAAACACCATATATTTT

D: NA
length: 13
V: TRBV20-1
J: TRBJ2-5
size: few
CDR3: CSARERRKETQYF
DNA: TGCAGTGCTAGAGAGCGCCGAAAAGAGACCCAGTACTTC

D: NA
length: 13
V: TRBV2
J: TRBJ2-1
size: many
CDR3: CASIPPSYDEQFF
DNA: TGTGCCAGCATTCCCCCTTCCTACGATGAGCAGTTCTTC

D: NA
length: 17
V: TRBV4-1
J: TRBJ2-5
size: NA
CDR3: CASSREGSGALQETQYF
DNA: TGCGCCAGCAGCCGAGAGGGGTCAGGGGCACTCCAAGAGACCCAGTACTTC

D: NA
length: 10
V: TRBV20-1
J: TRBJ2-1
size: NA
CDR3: CSLSWNEQFF
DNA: TGCAGTCTCTCCTGGAATGAGCAGTTCTTC

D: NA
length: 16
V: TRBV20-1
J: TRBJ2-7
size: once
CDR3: CSARDLRSDSLYEQYF
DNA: TGCAGTGCTAGAGATTTACGTTCGGACAGCCTCTACGAGCAGTACTTC

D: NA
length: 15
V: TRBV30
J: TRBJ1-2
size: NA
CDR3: CAWSVPFRVNYGYTF
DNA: TGTGCCTGGAGTGTACCATTTAGGGTTAACTATGGCTACACCTTC

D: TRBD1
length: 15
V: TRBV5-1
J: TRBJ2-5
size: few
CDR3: CASSLEDRLWETQYF
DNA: TGCGCCAGCAGCTTGGAGGACAGGCTGTGGGAGACCCAGTACTTC

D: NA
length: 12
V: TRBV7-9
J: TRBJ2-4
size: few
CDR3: CASTGAEDIQYF
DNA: TGTGCCAGCACCGGGGCGGAGGACATTCAGTACTTC

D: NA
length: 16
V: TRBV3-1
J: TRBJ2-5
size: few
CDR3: CASSQIRGQIQETQYF
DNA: TGTGCCAGCAGCCAAATCAGGGGCCAGATCCAAGAGACCCAGTACTTC

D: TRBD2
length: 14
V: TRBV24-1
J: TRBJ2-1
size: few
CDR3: CATSDFGLAGGLFF
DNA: TGTGCCACCAGTGACTTCGGACTAGCGGGAGGTCTGTTCTTC

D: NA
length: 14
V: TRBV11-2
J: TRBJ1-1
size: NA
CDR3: CASTPVREGTEAFF
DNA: TGTGCCAGCACCCCAGTCCGGGAGGGAACTGAAGCTTTCTTT

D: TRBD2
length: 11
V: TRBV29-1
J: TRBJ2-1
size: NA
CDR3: CSVEAGGAQFF
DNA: TGCAGCGTTGAAGCGGGGGGGGCCCAGTTCTTC

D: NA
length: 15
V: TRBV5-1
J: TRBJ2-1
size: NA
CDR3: CASSSAGHPYNEQFF
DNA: TGCGCCAGCAGCTCCGCGGGACACCCCTACAATGAGCAGTTCTTC

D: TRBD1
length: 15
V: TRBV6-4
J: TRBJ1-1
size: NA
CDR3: CASSDSDQGAAEAFF
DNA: TGTGCCAGCAGTGACTCTGATCAGGGGGCGGCTGAAGCTTTCTTT

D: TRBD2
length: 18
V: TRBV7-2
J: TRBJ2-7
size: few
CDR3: CASSPRTSGRASSYEQYF
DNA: TGTGCCAGCAGCCCCCGGACTAGCGGGAGGGCGAGCTCCTACGAGCAGTACTTC

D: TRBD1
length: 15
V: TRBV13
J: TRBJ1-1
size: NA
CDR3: CASSTRDRGRTEAFF
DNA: TGTGCCAGCAGCACGCGGGACAGGGGGCGGACTGAAGCTTTCTTT

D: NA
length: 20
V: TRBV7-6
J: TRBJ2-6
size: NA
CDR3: CASSLGGASLTLSGANVLTF
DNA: TGTGCCAGCAGCTTAGGGGGGGCCTCCCTAACTCTGTCTGGGGCCAACGTCCTGACTTTC

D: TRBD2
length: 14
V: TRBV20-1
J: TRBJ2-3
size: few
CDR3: CSAKLAGESDTQYF
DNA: TGCAGTGCTAAACTAGCGGGAGAGAGCGATACGCAGTATTTT

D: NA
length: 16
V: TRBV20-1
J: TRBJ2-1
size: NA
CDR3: CSASLSTSTITNEQFF
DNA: TGCAGTGCTAGTTTATCCACTAGCACAATAACCAATGAGCAGTTCTTC